Presented here are 7 T cell receptor beta chains from one specimen sequenced in a study of cytomegalovirus exposure and HLA in healthy donors. Primers included in the PCR were 60 Vbeta and 13 Jbeta primers. TCRdb keeps only in-frame clones here, not all; method: immunoSEQ multiplex PCR. The sample carries about 110,000 clones, 81% recorded once. The sample consisted of PBMCs. The receptors here all came from a woman in her 30s in good health and CMV-seronegative.

This clone was seen only a few times. The CDR3 here is CASSEQMTGGGGYTF. DNA for the CDR3: TGTGCCAGCAGCGAGCAAATGACAGGGGGGGGTGGCTACACCTTC. The rearrangement uses TRBV7-2 and TRBJ1-2; TRBD1 agrees at 9 bases. This CDR3 has 15 residues. The V and J ends lost 5 bases and 7 bases, in that order; junction bases with no gene match: 11. The germline V gene has CDR1 SGHTA and CDR2 FQGNSA.

This clone has only one observation. V is TRBV7-9 and J is TRBJ2-5; TRBD2 is a possible D gene (6 bases). V was shortened by 5 bases and J by 4 bases, with 14 bases between the two germline ends. The CDR3 spans 14 residues. Per germline, CDR1 SEHNR and CDR2 FQNEAQ (reference sequence). The chain's CDR3 is CASSPDPGVETQYF. Here the CDR3 DNA reads TGTGCCAGCAGCCCGGACCCGGGGGTAGAGACCCAGTACTTC.

This chain uses TRBV19 with TRBJ2-2, with D unclear. Trimming took off 7 bases at V and 0 bases at J, with 9 bases between the two ends. This CDR3 is built from 14 residues. Germline values: CDR1 LNHDA, CDR2 SQIVND (reference sequence). Here the CDR3 DNA reads TGTGCCAGTATGAAACGGGCGAACACCGGGGAGCTGTTTTTT. This gives the protein CASMKRANTGELFF.

The V and J genes are TRBV7-2 and TRBJ1-2; 9 positions match TRBD1. V was clipped by 4 bases and J by 4 bases; unmatched bases: 13. Germline values: CDR1 SGHTA, CDR2 FQGNSA. CDR3 size: 17 residues. The CDR3 is CASSSNRGRDALYGYTF. In DNA, the CDR3 is TGTGCCAGCAGCTCGAACAGGGGGCGGGATGCTCTCTATGGCTACACCTTC. The variable domain in full, completed from reference TRBV7-2 and TRBJ1-2, reads GAGVSQSPSNKVTEKGKDVELRCDPISGHTALYWYRQSLGQGLEFLIYFQGNSAPDKSGLPSDRFSAERTGGSVSTLTIQRTQQEDSAVYLCASSSNRGRDALYGYTFGSGTRLTVV.

The rearrangement joins TRBV18 to TRBJ1-1; 12 bases fit TRBD1. Germline-derived CDR1 and CDR2 are KGHSH and LQKENI. V lost 5 bases to trimming and J lost 4 bases; unmatched junction nucleotides: 8. The CDR3 length is 16 residues. The CDR3 spells CASSNSGTGGVTEAFF. The CDR3 DNA reads as TGTGCCAGCTCAAACTCCGGGACAGGGGGCGTCACTGAAGCTTTCTTT.

This sequence joins TRBV19 and TRBJ2-5; 7 nucleotides agree with TRBD2. The CDR3 extends over 13 amino acids. The V and J ends lost 9 bases and 7 bases, in that order; junction bases with no gene match: 11. CDR1 is LNHDA, CDR2 SQIVND, per germline (reference sequence). The DNA for the CDR3 is TGTGCCAGCCGAGCCCCTCCGGGGGGGACCCAGTACTTC. Its translation: CASRAPPGGTQYF. The entire variable domain, with the rest obtained from reference TRBV19 and TRBJ2-5, is as follows: DGGITQSPKYLFRKEGQNVTLSCEQNLNHDAMYWYRQDPGQGLRLIYYSQIVNDFQKGDIAEGYSVSREKKESFPLTVTSAQKNPTAFYLCASRAPPGGTQYFGPGTRLLVL.

The chain links TRBV15 to TRBJ2-1, with 8 bases fitting TRBD2. There are 15 residues in the CDR3. Germline V gives CDR1 LNHNV, CDR2 YYDKDF (reference sequence). The junction had 10 bases not matched to a gene; V was cut back by 3 bases and J by 9 bases. The CDR3 DNA is TGTGCCACCAGCAGGATCGTAGCGGGAACGGGTGAGCAGTTCTTC. Amino acids: CATSRIVAGTGEQFF. The full variable domain, its missing parts supplied by reference TRBV15 and TRBJ2-1, is DAMVIQNPRYQVTQFGKPVTLSCSQTLNHNVMYWYQQKSSQAPKLLFHYYDKDFNNEADTPDNFQSRRPNTSFCFLDIRSPGLGDTAMYLCATSRIVAGTGEQFFGPGTRLTVL.